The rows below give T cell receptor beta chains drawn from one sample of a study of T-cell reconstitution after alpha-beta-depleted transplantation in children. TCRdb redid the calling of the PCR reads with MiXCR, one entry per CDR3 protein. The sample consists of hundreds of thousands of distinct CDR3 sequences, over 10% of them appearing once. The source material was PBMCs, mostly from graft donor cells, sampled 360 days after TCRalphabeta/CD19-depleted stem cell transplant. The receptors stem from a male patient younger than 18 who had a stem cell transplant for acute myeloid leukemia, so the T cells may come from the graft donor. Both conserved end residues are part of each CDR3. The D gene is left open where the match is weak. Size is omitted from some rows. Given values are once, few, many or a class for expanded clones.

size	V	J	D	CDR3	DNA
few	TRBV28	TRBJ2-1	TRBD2	CASSWGLAPYNEQFF	TGTGCCAGCAGTTGGGGACTAGCGCCCTACAATGAGCAGTTCTTC
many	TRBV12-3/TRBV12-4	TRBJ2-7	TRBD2	CASSGIGGGYEQYF	TGTGCCAGCAGCGGGATCGGGGGAGGGTACGAGCAGTACTTC
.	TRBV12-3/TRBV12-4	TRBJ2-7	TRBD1	CASGATGTGPYEQYF	TGTGCCAGCGGGGCCACCGGGACAGGTCCCTACGAGCAGTACTTC
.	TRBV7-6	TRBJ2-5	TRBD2	CASGPAGGSFKTQYF	TGTGCCAGCGGCCCAGCTGGCGGGAGCTTCAAGACCCAGTACTTC
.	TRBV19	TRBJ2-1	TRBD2	CASSIDWASGRRNNEQFF	TGTGCCAGTAGTATAGATTGGGCTAGCGGGAGGCGCAACAATGAGCAGTTCTTC
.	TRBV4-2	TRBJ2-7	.	CASSQEGGYEQYF	TGTGCCAGCAGCCAAGAGGGAGGCTACGAGCAGTACTTC
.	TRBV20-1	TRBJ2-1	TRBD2	CSAAPSGRSYNEQFF	TGCAGTGCAGCTCCTAGCGGGAGAAGCTACAATGAGCAGTTCTTC
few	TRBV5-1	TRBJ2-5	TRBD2	CASSLDPLAGEKETQYF	TGCGCCAGCAGCTTAGATCCGCTAGCGGGAGAGAAAGAGACCCAGTACTTC
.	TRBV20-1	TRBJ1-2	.	CSARAPGQTTYGYTF	TGCAGTGCTAGAGCTCCGGGACAAACAACCTATGGCTACACCTTC
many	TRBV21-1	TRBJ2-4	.	CASSKEILAGKGGIQYF	TGTGCCAGCAGCAAAGAAATACTAGCGGGAAAGGGTGGGATTCAGTACTTC
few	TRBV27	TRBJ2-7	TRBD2	CASSPRVAGLSYEQYF	TGTGCCAGCAGTCCCCGGGTAGCGGGCCTCTCCTACGAGCAGTACTTC